This T cell receptor beta chain is from a study of siplizumab effects on memory and regulatory T cells. Germline CDR1 SEHNR, CDR2 FQNEAQ (reference sequence). The CDR3 length is 17 residues. Trimming removed 5 bases at V and 8 bases at J, with 25 bases between. Clones were read by immunoSEQ multiplex PCR, and TCRdb kept only the in-frame ones, dropping some. The data contain more than 85,000 clones, 92% of them seen just once; the ten biggest clones take up approximately 1.2%. This chain joins TRBV7-9 and TRBJ2-1, with D perhaps TRBD1 or TRBD2 (5 bases each). The receptor was isolated from a human donor in good health. The specimen sequenced was CD4+ T cells sorted from blood. The DNA of the CDR3 is TGTGCCAGCAGCCTCGGGACCGCTGCTTTCCAGCGCCATGAGCAGTTCTTC. Its translation is CASSLGTAAFQRHEQFF.